A selection of T cell receptor beta chains follows, all from one sample in a study of T cell responses to AZD1222 COVID-19 vaccine. Clones were read by immunoSEQ multiplex PCR, and TCRdb kept only the in-frame ones, dropping some. The data contain some 190,000 clones, around 87% of them singletons. Sequencing used peripheral blood, obtained on day 0 of AZD1222 vaccination. The receptors were sampled from an adult in good health. The CDR3 runs from the conserved cysteine through the conserved F or W. Each record gives: clone size, D gene, J gene, CDR3 length, V gene, CDR3 protein, CDR3 DNA. The D gene is left open where the match is weak. Size values are once, few and many counts, or a class for expanded clones, and some rows have none.

.,TRBD1,TRBJ1-6,16,TRBV5-4,CASSPPGGQGHSPLHF,TGTGCCAGCAGCCCCCCGGGTGGACAGGGCCATTCACCCCTCCACTTT
.,.,TRBJ2-7,14,TRBV9,CASSVAGEGYEQYF,TGTGCCAGCAGCGTAGCCGGGGAAGGCTACGAGCAGTACTTC
once,.,TRBJ1-2,13,TRBV12-3/TRBV12-4,CASSSGLFSGYTF,TGTGCCAGCAGCTCGGGACTGTTTTCTGGCTACACCTTC
.,TRBD1,TRBJ1-2,14,TRBV19,CASSRGQTYYGYTF,TGTGCCAGTAGTAGGGGACAGACCTACTATGGCTACACCTTC
once,TRBD2,TRBJ2-3,15,TRBV28,CASSKLAGDQDTQYF,TGTGCCAGCAGTAAACTAGCGGGGGATCAAGATACGCAGTATTTT
.,TRBD1,TRBJ1-1,17,TRBV5-6,CASSRNRGQGGIGEAFF,TGTGCCAGCAGCCGTAACCGAGGACAGGGGGGAATTGGTGAAGCTTTCTTT
.,.,TRBJ2-7,17,TRBV5-1,CASSLQPPGTSSYEQYF,TGCGCCAGCAGCTTGCAACCCCCCGGGACGTCCTCCTACGAGCAGTACTTC
.,.,TRBJ1-5,14,TRBV7-8,CASSFVGGGQPQHF,TGTGCCAGCAGCTTCGTCGGGGGAGGGCAGCCCCAGCATTTT
.,.,TRBJ2-7,14,TRBV30,CAWSAGSWSYEQYF,TGTGCCTGGAGTGCGGGGTCATGGTCCTACGAGCAGTACTTC
.,TRBD1,TRBJ1-6,17,TRBV7-4,CASSLVQGVTSDSPLHF,TGTGCCAGCAGCTTAGTACAGGGGGTGACCTCGGATTCACCCCTCCACTTT
.,.,TRBJ2-3,15,TRBV6-4,CASSDSVGGTDTQYF,TGTGCCAGCAGTGACTCTGTGGGGGGCACAGATACGCAGTATTTT
.,TRBD1,TRBJ1-2,16,TRBV24-1,CATSDSPGQGNYGYTF,TGTGCCACCAGTGATTCGCCCGGACAGGGGAACTATGGCTACACCTTC
.,TRBD1,TRBJ1-2,15,TRBV19,CASSLRTGTNYGYTF,TGTGCCAGTAGTTTACGGACAGGGACGAATTATGGCTACACCTTC